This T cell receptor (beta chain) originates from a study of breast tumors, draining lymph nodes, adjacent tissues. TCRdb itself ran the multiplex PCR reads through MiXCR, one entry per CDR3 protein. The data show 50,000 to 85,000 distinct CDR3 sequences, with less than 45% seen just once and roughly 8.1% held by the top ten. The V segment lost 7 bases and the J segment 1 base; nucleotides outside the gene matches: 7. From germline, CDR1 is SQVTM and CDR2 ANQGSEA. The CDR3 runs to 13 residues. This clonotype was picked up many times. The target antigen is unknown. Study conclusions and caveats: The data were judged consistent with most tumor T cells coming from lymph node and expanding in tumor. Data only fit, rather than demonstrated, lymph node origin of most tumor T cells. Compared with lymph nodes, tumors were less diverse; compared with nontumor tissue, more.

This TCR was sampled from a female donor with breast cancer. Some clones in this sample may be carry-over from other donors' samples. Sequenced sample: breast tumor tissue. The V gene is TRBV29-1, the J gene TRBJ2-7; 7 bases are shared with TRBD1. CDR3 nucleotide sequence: TGCAGCGCTCGGACAGGCGCTTCCTACGAGCAGTACTTC. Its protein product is CSARTGASYEQYF.